This T cell receptor beta chain was documented in a study of CD8 T cells in ankylosing spondylitis. Study findings and constraints: Prior literature has documented some motif variants in synovial fluid and blood from reactive arthritis. Seemingly characteristic of ankylosing spondylitis blood was a TCR beta motif consisting of eight highly homologous variants. Disease-linked clones reportedly concentrated significantly in matched ankylosing spondylitis synovial fluid.

Germline lookup yields CDR1 SQVTM and CDR2 ANQGSEA. Trimming stripped 2 bases from V and 6 bases from J, with 7 bases between. The CDR3 has 11 amino acids. Points on this clonotype: Its antigen is not identified.

One entry per CDR3 protein, called by TCRdb with MiXCR from the 5' RACE reads. This sample has fewer than 500,000 distinct CDR3 sequences; approximately 20% occur once, and the top ten carry roughly 16%. Sequenced input: blood, either unsorted or a sorted T cell fraction (not recorded which). V is TRBV29-1 and J is TRBJ1-1; unclear D gene. This clonotype originated in a male donor with ankylosing spondylitis. The CDR3 here is CSVEYAPEAFF. CDR3 nucleotides: TGCAGCGTTGAATACGCCCCTGAAGCTTTCTTT.